This T cell receptor (beta chain) was retrieved from a study of T cells after yellow fever vaccination. Overall study: Fractions containing few cells were prepared with SMART-Seq v4 Ultra Low Input. The study, taken as a whole, reports: The secondary response showed a weaker magnitude and a faster peak, day 5 versus 15. The study noted that FACS-sorted repertoires could contain abundant clonotypes contaminating from the bulk population.

Concerning this clonotype itself: Its antigen is not identified.

The CDR3 length is 15 residues. V lost 0 bases and J lost 0, with 9 bases in between. 5'RACE template switching produced TCR cDNA carrying a universal primer site and UMIs. Using its own MiXCR run on the 5' RACE reads, TCRdb lists one record per CDR3 protein. The table has some 150,000 distinct CDR3 sequences, 11% seen once. The chain has TRBV12-3 or TRBV12-4 and TRBJ2-7; D is uncertain. This receptor was identified in a man younger than 35 who received the YFV17D yellow fever vaccine. The starting material was CD8+ T cells sorted from PBMCs, obtained 15 days after the yellow fever booster vaccination. This chain's CDR3 is CASSLAGYSSYEQYF. In DNA, the CDR3 is TGTGCCAGCAGTTTAGCGGGGTATAGCTCCTACGAGCAGTACTTC.